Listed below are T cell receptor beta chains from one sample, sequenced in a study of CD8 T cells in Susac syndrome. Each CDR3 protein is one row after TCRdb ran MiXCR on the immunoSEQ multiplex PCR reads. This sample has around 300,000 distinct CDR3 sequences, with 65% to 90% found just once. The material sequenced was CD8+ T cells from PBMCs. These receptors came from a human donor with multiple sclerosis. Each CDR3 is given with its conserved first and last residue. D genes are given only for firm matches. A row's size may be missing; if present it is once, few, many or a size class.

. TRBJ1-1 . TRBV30 TGTGCCTGGAGAAGAGAGGGCCCTGAAGCTTTCTTT CAWRREGPEAFF
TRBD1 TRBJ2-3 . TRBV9 TGTGCCAGCAGCGCCTGGGACAGTGAAGGGACAGATACGCAGTATTTT CASSAWDSEGTDTQYF
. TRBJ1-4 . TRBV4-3 TGCGCCAGCAGCCAATTTTTCTCGGGGGCTGCAACTAATGAAAAACTGTTTTTT CASSQFFSGAATNEKLFF
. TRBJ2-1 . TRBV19 TGTGCCAGTACGCTCGGCCAGCACTTAACTTACAATGAGCAGTTCTTC CASTLGQHLTYNEQFF
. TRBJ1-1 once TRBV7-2 TGTGCCAGCACCTATATGAACACTGAAGCTTTCTTT CASTYMNTEAFF
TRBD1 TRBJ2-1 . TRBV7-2 TGTGCCAGCAGCCCGAATGTCAGGGGGCTGGAGCAGTTCTTC CASSPNVRGLEQFF
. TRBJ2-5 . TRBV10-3 TGTGCCATCAGTGAGTCAGTGAAGTTGGTACGTGAGACCCAGTACTTC CAISESVKLVRETQYF
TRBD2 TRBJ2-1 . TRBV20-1 TGCAGTGCTAAACCTACAGGGGTAGCGGGAGTCCGGGCTTTTTACAATGAGCAGTTCTTC CSAKPTGVAGVRAFYNEQFF
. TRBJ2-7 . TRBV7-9 TGTGCCAGCAGCTTATTGGACAGCCCAAGCCCCTACGAGCAGTACTTC CASSLLDSPSPYEQYF
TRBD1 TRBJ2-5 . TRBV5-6 TGTGCCAGCAGCTACGGGACAGGGGCTTTCCCAGAGACCCAGTACTTC CASSYGTGAFPETQYF
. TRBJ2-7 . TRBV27 TGTGCCAGCAGTTCTCCGACAGGTGGGGTAGGTTTGTCCTACGAGCAGTACTTC CASSSPTGGVGLSYEQYF
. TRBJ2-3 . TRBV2 TGTGCCAGCAGTGACCCAGGGGCCGCAGAGGATACGCAGTATTTT CASSDPGAAEDTQYF
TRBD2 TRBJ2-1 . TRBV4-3 TGCGCCAGCAGTCGCACCGGGACTAGAGATGAGCAGTTCTTC CASSRTGTRDEQFF
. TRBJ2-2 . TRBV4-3 TGCGCCAGCAGCCAAGCGTCCTCCGACGGGGAGCTGTTTTTT CASSQASSDGELFF
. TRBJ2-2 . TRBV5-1 TGCGCCAGCAGCTTGGGACTTACGAACACCGGGGAGCTGTTTTTT CASSLGLTNTGELFF
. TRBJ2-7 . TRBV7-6 TGTGCCAGCAGCTTCACGGGTAACCCTTACGAGCAGTACTTC CASSFTGNPYEQYF
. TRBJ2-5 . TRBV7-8 TGTGCCAGCAGCTCTATAAGGGTTAGCCAAGAGACCCAGTACTTC CASSSIRVSQETQYF
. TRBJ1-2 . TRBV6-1 TGTGCCAGCAGTGAAGGCCGGACTCCTAACTATGGCTACACCTTC CASSEGRTPNYGYTF
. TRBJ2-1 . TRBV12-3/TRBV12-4 TGTGCCAGCAGTTTGGAGGGTCTGAGAAATGAGCAGTTCTTC CASSLEGLRNEQFF
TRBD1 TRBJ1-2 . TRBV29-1 TGCAGCGTTGAAGTCGGGACAGGTTTCTATGGCTACACCTTC CSVEVGTGFYGYTF
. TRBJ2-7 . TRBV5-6 TGTGCCAGCAGCTTGGCCAGGGGGGACGAGCAGTACTTC CASSLARGDEQYF
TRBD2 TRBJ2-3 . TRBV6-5 TGTGCCAGCAGTTACGGACTAGCGACAGATACGCAGTATTTT CASSYGLATDTQYF
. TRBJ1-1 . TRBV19 TGTGCCAGTAGTATGTGGGTGAACACTGAAGCTTTCTTT CASSMWVNTEAFF
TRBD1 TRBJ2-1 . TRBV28 TGTGCCAGCAGTTTATACCCGGAGGACAGGGCTCAGCAGTTCTTC CASSLYPEDRAQQFF
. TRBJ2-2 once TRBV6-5 TGTGCCAGCAGTTCGTCCGCCACCGGGGAGCTGTTTTTT CASSSSATGELFF
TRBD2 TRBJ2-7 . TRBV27 TGTGCCAGCAGTTCCCCACCCACTAGCGGGAGTTCCTACGAGCAGTACTTC CASSSPPTSGSSYEQYF
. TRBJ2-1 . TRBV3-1 TGTGCCAGCAGCCAAGATGGCCCGCGGGCAGGGGCGGATGAGCAGTTCTTC CASSQDGPRAGADEQFF
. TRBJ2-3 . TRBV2 TGTGCCAGCAGAGCCCGGGCAGATACGCAGTATTTT CASRARADTQYF
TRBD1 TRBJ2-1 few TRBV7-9 TGTGCCAGCAGCTCGCTTCCCACAGGGGCCCTCTACAATGAGCAGTTCTTC CASSSLPTGALYNEQFF
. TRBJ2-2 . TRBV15 TGTGCCGTTCGGGTTACCGGAGAGCTGTTTTTT CAVRVTGELFF
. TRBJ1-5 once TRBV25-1 TGTGCCGGCAGTGAATGGCAGGAGGACCAGCCCCAGCATTTT CAGSEWQEDQPQHF
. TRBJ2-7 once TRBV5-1 TGCGCCAGCGGAACATGGGGTCCTCGCTCCTACGAGCAGTACTTC CASGTWGPRSYEQYF
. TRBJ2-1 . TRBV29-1 TGCAGCGTCCCTATCGCTCTGGGGTCCTACAATGAGCAGTTCTTC CSVPIALGSYNEQFF
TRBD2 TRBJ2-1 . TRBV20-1 TGCAGTGCTAGACTTACTAGCGGGAGTCGTTTATCCCACAATGAGCAGTTCTTC CSARLTSGSRLSHNEQFF
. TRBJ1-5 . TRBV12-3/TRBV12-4 TGTGCCAGCAGCACTAAGAGGGTGGGGTTTCAGCCCCAGCATTTT CASSTKRVGFQPQHF
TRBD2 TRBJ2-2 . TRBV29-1 TGCAGCGTTGTGGGGCCCCCTCGGTCGGGAGGGAACACCGGGGAGCTGTTTTTT CSVVGPPRSGGNTGELFF
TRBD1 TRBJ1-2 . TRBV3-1 TGTGCCAGCAGCCAACCCCCGACAGGGATTTACGGCTACACCTTC CASSQPPTGIYGYTF
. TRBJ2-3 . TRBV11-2 TGTGCCAGCAGCTTCGGGCCCACAGATACGCAGTATTTT CASSFGPTDTQYF
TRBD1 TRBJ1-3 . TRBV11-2 TGTGCCAGCAGCTCCGGACAGGGGCGTGGAAACACCATATATTTT CASSSGQGRGNTIYF
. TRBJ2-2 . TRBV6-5 TGTGCCAGCAGTTGGGACTTAGCAGGGGGAACCGGGGAGCTGTTTTTT CASSWDLAGGTGELFF
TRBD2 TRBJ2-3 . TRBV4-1 TGCGCCAGCAGCCAAGAGTGGCGGGAGGGCCGCACGGATACGCAGTATTTT CASSQEWREGRTDTQYF
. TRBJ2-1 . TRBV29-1 TGCAGCTCTCTGAGGTCCCATGAGCAGTTCTTC CSSLRSHEQFF
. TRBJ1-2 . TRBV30 TGTGCCTGGGCCACGGGGGCTAACTATGGCTACACCTTC CAWATGANYGYTF
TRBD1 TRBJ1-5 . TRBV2 TGTGCCAGCAGTAGGACAGGGGGCGATCAGCCCCAGCATTTT CASSRTGGDQPQHF
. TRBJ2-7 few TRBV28 TGTGCCAGCACCCCCCAGGGCCTTGAGGGCGAGCAGTACTTC CASTPQGLEGEQYF
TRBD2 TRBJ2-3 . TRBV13 TGTGCCAGCACCAAAGAGGTTAATCTAGCGGGATCAACAGATACGCAGTATTTT CASTKEVNLAGSTDTQYF
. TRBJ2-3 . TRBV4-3 TGCGCCAGCAGCCACAATGTGGGAGGGGGAACAGATACGCAGTATTTT CASSHNVGGGTDTQYF
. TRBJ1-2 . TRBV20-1 TGCAGTGCACGGTGGGAGGGTGTCTATGGCTACACCTTC CSARWEGVYGYTF
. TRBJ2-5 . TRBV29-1 TGCAGCGTTCGACAGAACCAAGAGACCCAGTACTTC CSVRQNQETQYF
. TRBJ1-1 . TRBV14 TGTGCCAGCAGCCAAGATAGGAGGCACCTAAACACTGAAGCTTTCTTT CASSQDRRHLNTEAFF
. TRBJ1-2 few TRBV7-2 TGTGCCAGCAGCTTAGGGCCAGGGGAGAACTATGGCTACACCTTC CASSLGPGENYGYTF
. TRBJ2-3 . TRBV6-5 TGTGCCAGCAGTTACATTAGCGAGACGGGAGTATCAACAGATACGCAGTATTTT CASSYISETGVSTDTQYF
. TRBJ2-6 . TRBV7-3 TGTGCCAGCAGCTTAACCGCTCTCTTAGGCTCTGGGGCCAACGTCCTGACTTTC CASSLTALLGSGANVLTF
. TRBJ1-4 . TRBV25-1 TGTGCCAGCAGTGAATGGGGCCATGGGGAAAAACTGTTTTTT CASSEWGHGEKLFF